In its sample, the clone carrying this T cell receptor (beta chain) was seen a few times. Assay: immunoSEQ multiplex PCR; the TCRdb copy retains only in-frame clones and omits some. The table includes hundreds of thousands of clones, approximately 90% detected once. This entry belongs to a study of blood T cell repertoires in COVID-19. The sequence derives from a man aged 35-49 years with acute or convalescent COVID-19. Sequenced sample: peripheral blood.

The CDR3 protein is CASSLLGGSYNEQFF. In DNA, the CDR3 is TGCGCCAGCAGCTTGTTGGGGGGTTCCTACAATGAGCAGTTCTTC. V usage is TRBV5-1 and J usage is TRBJ2-1, with D possibly TRBD2 on 6 matching bases. Germline CDR1 reads SGHRS; CDR2 reads YFSETQ. V was clipped by 1 base and J by 1 base, with 9 bases between them. The CDR3 runs 15 residues.